This TCR beta chain emerged from a study of blood T cell repertoires in COVID-19. For the study at large: Italy, Spain and the United States were the sources of the convalescent and acute COVID-19 samples. T cells, B-cell-depleted T cells, or PBMCs provided the cDNA or gDNA that served as material.

In the study's own analysis: Amplification of reference gene primers was used by the study to estimate nucleated cell counts. The assay was immunoSEQ multiplex PCR, and TCRdb's table has in-frame clones only and misses some. D and trimming come from the DNA, and the V and J calls and clone size come from that table. The data show tens of thousands of clones, around 80% seen once. The V and J ends lost 3 bases and 7 bases respectively, with 19 bases between them. The CDR3 consists of 16 residues. Germline CDR1 is MNHNS and CDR2 is SASEGT. The sample comprised peripheral blood. The chain employs TRBV6-1 and TRBJ2-1; D possibly corresponds to TRBD2 (6 bases). The receptor's source is an elderly woman with acute or convalescent COVID-19. CDR3 in amino acids: CASSDPGLIAGNEQFF. In nucleotides, the CDR3 is TGTGCCAGCAGTGATCCTGGGCTAATCGCGGGAAATGAGCAGTTCTTC.